These 21 T cell receptor beta chains came from one sample sequenced in a study of T cells in Graves' hyperthyroidism and ophthalmopathy. TCR beta CDR3 region amplification was performed from RNA transcripts. HTBI primers drove first-round RT-PCR of the TCR CDR3. MiXCR, run by TCRdb on the multiplex PCR reads, gives a single entry per CDR3 protein. The sample yields around 580,000 distinct CDR3 sequences, around 45% seen once. The sequenced sample consisted of peripheral blood or thyroid tissue (not recorded which). These receptors were taken from a woman aged 18-29 years with Graves' hyperthyroidism.

Worth noting for this clonotype: Compared with germline, one end of the junction differs, possibly owing to a read error. The V gene is TRBV2, the J gene TRBJ2-7, with a tentative D call TRBD2 (6 bases). CDR1 and CDR2 (germline): SNHLY, FYNNEI. CDR3 size: 15 residues. This CDR3 reads CASSDRGADSYGQYF. CDR3 DNA: TGTGCCAGCAGTGACCGCGGGGCAGACTCCTACGGGCAGTACTTC.

The CDR3 protein is CATSDPGGENQETQYF. The CDR3 bases are TGTGCCACCAGTGATCCGGGGGGGGAGAACCAAGAGACCCAGTACTTC. The V call is TRBV24-1, the J call TRBJ2-5; TRBD2 aligns across 8 bases. Trimming removed 3 bases from V and 0 bases from J; junction bases left unmatched: 5. Germline V gene lookup returns CDR1 KGHDR and CDR2 SFDVKD. The CDR3 covers 16 residues.

This clonotype was picked up a small number of times. V usage is TRBV7-9 and J usage is TRBJ2-7, with TRBD2 matching over 10 bases. The closer fit of TRBJ2-1 to the DNA end suggests the J call may be wrong. CDR3 length: 13 amino acids. Germline V gene sequence: CDR1 SEHNR, CDR2 FQNEAQ (reference sequence). CDR3 protein: CASSLEREGEQFF. In nucleotides, the CDR3 is TGTGCCAGCAGCTTAGAGCGGGAGGGCGAGCAGTTCTTC.

This clonotype has a handful of counts. The gene calls are TRBV6-1 and TRBJ2-2; a weak D match, TRBD2 (6 bases). The CDR3 runs 14 residues. Germline V gene sequence: CDR1 MNHNS, CDR2 SASEGT. V was clipped by 7 bases and J by 2 bases, with 11 bases between them. The CDR3 DNA follows: TGTGCCAGCACTAGACTAGTAAACACCGGGGAGCTGTTTTTT. Residues: CASTRLVNTGELFF.

Ten or more counts support this clonotype. This sequence joins TRBV9 and TRBJ2-7; TRBD2 aligns across 10 bases. The CDR3 loop spans 14 amino acids. Per germline, CDR1 SGDLS and CDR2 YYNGEE. V dropped 1 base and J dropped 7; count of bases not matched to a gene: 5. This chain's CDR3 is CASSVLAGGGEQYF. CDR3 sequence (DNA): TGTGCCAGCAGCGTATTAGCGGGAGGTGGGGAGCAGTACTTC.

This chain connects TRBV6-2 or TRBV6-3 to TRBJ1-5, with D hard to call. Between the trimmed V and J ends, which lost 5 bases and 9 bases, there was a span of 14 bases. Germline assignment: CDR1 MNHEY and CDR2 SVGEGT. The CDR3 is 13 residues long. In DNA form, the CDR3 reads TGTGCCAGCAGTGAAGCGGGAGGTACGCCCCAGCATTTT. Translating it yields CASSEAGGTPQHF.

In regard to this clonotype: As the CDR3 is not closed by the conserved phenylalanine or tryptophan, this likely results from a read error. It is unclear where the CDR3 begins or ends on the DNA, so no DNA is shown, and the CDR3 is as TCRdb lists it. CDR3 sequence reads: CATSRVGI. This sequence joins TRBV15 and TRBJ2-5. The CDR3 extends over 8 residues, inclusive of both ends. Germline values: CDR1 LNHNV, CDR2 YYDKDF (reference sequence).

This rearrangement joins TRBV2 to TRBJ2-1; TRBD2 is a possible D gene (6 bases). This CDR3 region has 15 residues. The V gene's germline CDR1 is SNHLY and CDR2 FYNNEI. The V gene lost 6 bases and the J gene lost 8 bases, with 20 bases spanning the gap. The CDR3: CASRGGLGAGDEQFF. The CDR3 DNA follows: TGTGCCAGCAGGGGGGGACTCGGGGCTGGGGATGAGCAGTTCTTC.

This clonotype came up many times. The rearrangement uses TRBV7-2 and TRBJ2-7; D not resolved. Between the trimmed V and J ends, which lost 2 bases and 6 bases, there was a span of 5 bases. Germline V gene lookup returns CDR1 SGHTA and CDR2 FQGNSA. The CDR3 loop spans 11 amino acids. DNA for the CDR3: TGTGCCAGCAGCTTAATTGGCGAGCAGTACTTC. Translating it yields CASSLIGEQYF. Full variable domain (remainder filled in from reference TRBV7-2 and TRBJ2-7): GAGVSQSPSNKVTEKGKDVELRCDPISGHTALYWYRQSLGQGLEFLIYFQGNSAPDKSGLPSDRFSAERTGGSVSTLTIQRTQQEDSAVYLCASSLIGEQYFGPGTRLTVT.

This clonotype was detected once. This sequence joins TRBV2 and TRBJ2-7; TRBD2 agrees at 14 bases. CDR1 is SNHLY and CDR2 is FYNNEI in the germline V gene. Unmatched junction bases numbered 27, after V lost 10 bases and J lost 4 bases. The CDR3 spans 21 residues. CDR3 region: CAITPARTGGAGLAGGYEQYF. The DNA of the CDR3 is TGTGCCATTACCCCTGCGAGGACCGGGGGGGCTGGACTAGCGGGAGGATACGAGCAGTACTTC.

The gene calls are TRBV7-9 and TRBJ1-3, with 7 bases that match TRBD1. The CDR3 contains 16 residues. The V gene end was trimmed by 5 bases and the J gene end by 5 bases; junction bases not matched to a gene: 12. The V gene's germline CDR1 is SEHNR and CDR2 FQNEAQ (reference sequence). This CDR3 reads CASSTVQGTERNTIYF. The CDR3 DNA sequence: TGTGCCAGCAGCACAGTACAGGGGACAGAGAGAAACACCATATATTTT.

This clonotype was seen many times. J is TRBJ1-1 and V is TRBV29-1; 10 bases are a match to TRBD1. The junction had 7 bases not matched to a gene; V was cut back by 6 bases and J by 6 bases. The CDR3 runs to 13 residues. Germline assignment: CDR1 SQVTM and CDR2 ANQGSEA. CDR3 residues: CSVLTGGGSEAFF. The CDR3 nucleotides are TGCAGCGTCTTGACAGGGGGCGGTTCTGAAGCTTTCTTT.

This clonotype was detected only once. The J gene is TRBJ1-1, the V gene TRBV18; possible D gene TRBD1, 5 bases. The CDR3 runs 16 residues. CDR1 is KGHSH and CDR2 is LQKENI in the germline V gene. Trimming took 2 bases from V and 4 from J, leaving 17 bases between them. The CDR3 reads CASSPSTLGVGTEAFF. DNA for the CDR3: TGTGCCAGCTCACCATCCACTCTGGGGGTGGGCACTGAAGCTTTCTTT.

This rearrangement joins TRBV29-1 to TRBJ2-5, with D perhaps assigned TRBD1 or TRBD2 (5 bases each). V was clipped by 8 bases and J by 5 bases, with 9 bases between them. The CDR3 has 10 residues. Germline CDR1 is SQVTM and CDR2 is ANQGSEA. CDR3: CSRDVETQYF. The CDR3 DNA reads TGCAGCCGGGACGTGGAGACCCAGTACTTC.

The rearrangement uses TRBV24-1 and TRBJ1-2; 9 bases are shared with TRBD1. The CDR3 sequence is 17 residues long. The J segment lost 5 bases and the V segment lost 5 bases, leaving 14 bases of the junction unmatched. CDR1 KGHDR and CDR2 SFDVKD come from the germline V gene. The DNA of the CDR3 is TGTGCCACCAGTGCTTTCAGGACAGGGGTCTTCGGTTATGGCTACACCTTC. This sequence encodes CATSAFRTGVFGYGYTF.

This clonotype was detected only a few times. The chain employs TRBV29-1 and TRBJ2-3; D gene ambiguous. This CDR3 is 10 amino acids long. The V gene's germline CDR1 is SQVTM and CDR2 ANQGSEA. Between the trimmed V and J ends, which lost 5 bases and 5 bases, there was a span of 5 bases. CDR3 in amino acids: CSVLIDTQYF. The CDR3 nucleotides read TGCAGCGTTTTAATAGATACGCAGTATTTT.

This clonotype was seen repeatedly, ten times or more. V usage is TRBV24-1 and J usage is TRBJ2-3; D not resolved. Trimming removed 5 bases at V and 4 bases at J, with 12 bases between. Germline V gives CDR1 KGHDR, CDR2 SFDVKD. CDR3 size: 14 residues. The CDR3 region is CATSVEAMADTQYF. In DNA, the CDR3 is TGTGCCACCAGTGTCGAGGCGATGGCAGATACGCAGTATTTT.

The CDR3 nucleotides read TGTGCCAGCACCCACCCCAGGGGGCAACAAGAGACCCAGTACTTC. This translates into CASTHPRGQQETQYF. The chain has TRBV6-2 or TRBV6-3 and TRBJ2-5; 8 positions agree with TRBD1. The CDR3 extends over 15 amino acids. The ends lost 7 bases at V and 2 bases at J; junction bases unmatched: 9. Germline CDR1 and CDR2: MNHEY and SVGEGT.

The table lists this clonotype with many counts. V is TRBV7-2 and J is TRBJ1-2, with a weak D call TRBD1 (5 bases). Germline V CDR1 and CDR2: SGHTA, FQGNSA. Trimming cost V 3 bases and J 4 bases, with 9 bases left between them. The CDR3 spans 13 residues. The CDR3 region has the DNA TGTGCCAGCAGCTTTTCGGGGCGCTATGGCTACACCTTC. It specifies CASSFSGRYGYTF. The full variable domain, with the rest looked up from reference TRBV7-2 and TRBJ1-2, is GAGVSQSPSNKVTEKGKDVELRCDPISGHTALYWYRQSLGQGLEFLIYFQGNSAPDKSGLPSDRFSAERTGGSVSTLTIQRTQQEDSAVYLCASSFSGRYGYTFGSGTRLTVV.

There are many counts of this clonotype. V is TRBV18 and J is TRBJ2-7, with 7 bases fitting TRBD1. Germline loops: CDR1 KGHSH, CDR2 LQKENI. The length of the CDR3 is 15 residues. The J segment lost 1 base and the V segment lost 3 bases, leaving 6 bases of the junction unmatched. CDR3 residues: CASSPVGDSSYEQYF. Here the CDR3 DNA reads TGTGCCAGCTCACCGGTAGGGGACAGTTCCTACGAGCAGTACTTC.

This clonotype was detected only once. The chain couples TRBV12-3 or TRBV12-4 to TRBJ1-4; D gene uncertain. Trimming took off 0 bases at V and 14 bases at J, with 1 base between the two ends. This CDR3 comprises 9 residues. CDR3 bases: TGTGCCAGCAGTTTAGCGCTGTTTTTT. It translates to CASSLALFF.